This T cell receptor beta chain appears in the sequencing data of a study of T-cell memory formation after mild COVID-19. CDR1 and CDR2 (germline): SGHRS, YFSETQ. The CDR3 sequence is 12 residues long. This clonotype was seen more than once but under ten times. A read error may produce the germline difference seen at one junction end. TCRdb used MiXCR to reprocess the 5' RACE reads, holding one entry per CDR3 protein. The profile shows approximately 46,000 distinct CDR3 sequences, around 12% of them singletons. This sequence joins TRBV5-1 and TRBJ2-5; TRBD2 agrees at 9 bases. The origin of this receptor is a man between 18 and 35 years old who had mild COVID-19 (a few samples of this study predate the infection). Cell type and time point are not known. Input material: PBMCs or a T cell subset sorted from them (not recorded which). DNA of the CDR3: TGCGCCAGCAATAGCGGGGGCCCCGTGGTACACTTC. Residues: CASNSGGPVVHF.